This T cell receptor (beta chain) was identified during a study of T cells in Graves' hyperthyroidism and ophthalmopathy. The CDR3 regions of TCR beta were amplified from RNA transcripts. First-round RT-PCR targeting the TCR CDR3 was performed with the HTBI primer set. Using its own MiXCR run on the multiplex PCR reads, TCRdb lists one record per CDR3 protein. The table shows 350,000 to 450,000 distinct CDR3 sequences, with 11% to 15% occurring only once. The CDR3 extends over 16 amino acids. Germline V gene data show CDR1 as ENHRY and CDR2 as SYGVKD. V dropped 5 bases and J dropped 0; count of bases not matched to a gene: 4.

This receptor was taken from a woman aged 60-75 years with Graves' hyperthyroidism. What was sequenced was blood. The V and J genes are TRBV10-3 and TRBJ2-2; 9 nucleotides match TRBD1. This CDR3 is CAISRRDRANTGELFF. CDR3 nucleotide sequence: TGTGCCATCAGTCGCCGGGACAGGGCGAACACCGGGGAGCTGTTTTTT.